The clone carrying this T cell receptor beta chain occurred once. Antigen: not known. These data come from a study of OX40 agonist ivuxolimab in advanced cancers. Across the study: Prior anti-PD-1, anti-PD-L1 or anti-CTLA-4 therapy was allowed; around 43% had some. Among those treated, three patients had partial responses, one with hepatocellular carcinoma and two with cutaneous melanoma.

Overall study results and limits: It was also the case that some nonresponders had low normalized T-cell clonal expansion.

There are 15 residues in the CDR3. J lost 8 bases, V lost 0 bases, and 10 bases had no gene match. In germline, CDR1 is SGDLS, CDR2 YYNGEE. The assay was immunoSEQ multiplex PCR, and TCRdb's table has in-frame clones only and misses some. In the table there are tens of thousands of clones, over 85% of which are singletons. This sample comprised CD4+ or CD8+ T cells sorted from blood, obtained in a trial of the OX40 agonist ivuxolimab. This TCR was sampled from an adult with an advanced solid tumor such as melanoma, head and neck, liver or kidney cancer. V and J are TRBV9 and TRBJ1-2, with TRBD1 matching over 7 bases. DNA of the CDR3: TGTGCCAGCAGCGTAGAACTCGGAGGGGGCGGCGGCTACACCTTC. Protein sequence: CASSVELGGGGGYTF.